The rows below give T cell receptor beta chains drawn from one sample of a study of T cell repertoires in cytomegalovirus infection. Their cognate antigens are unknown. MiXCR was run by TCRdb on the reads, yielding one entry per CDR3 protein. This table holds approximately 910,000 distinct CDR3 sequences, about a third found once. This specimen consisted of cultured CD8+ T cells from PBMCs, obtained from culture after CMV antigen stimulation. These receptors came from a human donor in good health (CMV status not recorded). Some clones in this sample may be carry-over from other donors' samples. The CDR3 runs from the conserved cysteine through the conserved F or W. A D gene is named only where the DNA matches it firmly. Rows may omit the clone size; those that give it use once, few, many or a size class.

d_call,j_call,v_call,clone_size,cdr3_nt,cdr3_aa
NA,TRBJ2-7,TRBV6-5,NA,TGTGCCAGCAGTTACGGAGGTCGACAGCACGCCGAGCAGTACTTC,CASSYGGRQHAEQYF
NA,TRBJ2-7,TRBV6-1,once,TGTGCCAGCAGTGGCCCGGAGGGGGCGACGGAGCAGTACTTC,CASSGPEGATEQYF
NA,TRBJ2-1,TRBV11-2,few,TGTGCCAGCAGCTTTAAGGGGGACCACAATGAGCAGTTCTTC,CASSFKGDHNEQFF
NA,TRBJ2-7,TRBV19,NA,TGTGCCAGTAGTATTACCAGGTCGTCCTACGAGCAGTACTTC,CASSITRSSYEQYF
TRBD1,TRBJ2-5,TRBV10-3,NA,TGTGCCATTACAGGGGGCAGTGGGCAGACCCAGTACTTC,CAITGGSGQTQYF
NA,TRBJ1-1,TRBV5-1,NA,TGCGCCAGCAGCTCCGACAGCCATTTTGCTTTCTTT,CASSSDSHFAFF
NA,TRBJ2-7,TRBV5-1,once,TGCGCCAGCAGCGTACCAGATGGGCAGTCCTCCCCCGAGCAGTACTTC,CASSVPDGQSSPEQYF
NA,TRBJ1-1,TRBV25-1,NA,TGTGCCAGCAGGGCGACAGGCCTAAGATTCTCGAACACTGAAGCTTTCTTT,CASRATGLRFSNTEAFF
NA,TRBJ1-5,TRBV7-9,few,TGTGCCAGCAGCATTGATACAGATCAGCCCCAGCATTTT,CASSIDTDQPQHF
NA,TRBJ2-5,TRBV6-5,few,TGTGCCAGCAGTTACAACCTCCAACCGGGTCGTATGACCCAGTACTTC,CASSYNLQPGRMTQYF
NA,TRBJ1-1,TRBV10-3,NA,TGTGCCATCACCCGTTTCTCGGTGGACAGACATAACACTGAAGCTTTCTTT,CAITRFSVDRHNTEAFF
NA,TRBJ1-2,TRBV9,NA,TGTGCCAGCAGCGTAGGAGACAATTCGGGCTATGGCTACACCTTC,CASSVGDNSGYGYTF
NA,TRBJ2-7,TRBV18,NA,TGTGCCAGCTCACCGTATGATTCCTACGAGCAGTACTTC,CASSPYDSYEQYF
NA,TRBJ1-1,TRBV6-5,NA,TGTGTCTCGGCTGTGGGATTCTCCTCCATTGAAGCTTTCTTT,CVSAVGFSSIEAFF
TRBD1,TRBJ1-2,TRBV5-1,NA,TGCGCCAGCAGCCGGGACAGCCCCTATGGCTACACCTTC,CASSRDSPYGYTF
NA,TRBJ2-7,TRBV4-1,few,TGCGCCAGCAGCCAAGATCACAGGCACCCTGGGGCCTACGAGCAGTACTTC,CASSQDHRHPGAYEQYF
NA,TRBJ1-4,TRBV6-5,NA,TGTGCCAGCAGTTCCCCGACAGAGTTGAATGAAAAACTGTTTTTT,CASSSPTELNEKLFF
NA,TRBJ2-5,TRBV6-1,NA,TGTGCCAGCAGTTCCCCGAGGGAGGGGGCGCCGGGGGAGACCCAGTACTTC,CASSSPREGAPGETQYF
TRBD2,TRBJ2-1,TRBV12-5,many,TGTGCTAGTGGGCCCGGGACTAGCGGGGGGGCTGAGCAGTTCTTC,CASGPGTSGGAEQFF
TRBD1,TRBJ1-4,TRBV12-3/TRBV12-4,NA,TGTGCCAGCAGTTTTGGGACAGGGACTGAAAAACTGTTTTTT,CASSFGTGTEKLFF
NA,TRBJ2-5,TRBV6-5,NA,TGTGCCAGCAGTTACTCGATGACAGCTAGCAAAGAGACCCAGTACTTC,CASSYSMTASKETQYF
NA,TRBJ2-7,TRBV7-6,few,TGTGCCAGCAGCTTTGGCGAGGAACTACACTACGAGCAGTACTTC,CASSFGEELHYEQYF
NA,TRBJ1-2,TRBV15,few,TGTGCCACCAGCAGAGACGCACAAAACTATGGCTACACCTTC,CATSRDAQNYGYTF
NA,TRBJ1-2,TRBV7-9,NA,TGTGCCAGCAGCTTAGGGACAGACAACGGCTACACCTTC,CASSLGTDNGYTF
TRBD1,TRBJ2-7,TRBV7-9,NA,TGTGCCAGCGGGGACAGCTCCTACGAGCAGTACTTC,CASGDSSYEQYF
NA,TRBJ1-1,TRBV7-2,NA,TGTGCCAGCAGCTTTAGCCAGGGCTTGAACACTGAAGCTTTCTTT,CASSFSQGLNTEAFF
NA,TRBJ1-5,TRBV7-6,many,TGTGCCAGCAGTCTTAAGAGAGCTCAGCCCCAGCATTTT,CASSLKRAQPQHF
NA,TRBJ1-1,TRBV20-1,NA,TGCAGTGTTAGGGACACGTCGAACACTGAAGCTTTCTTT,CSVRDTSNTEAFF
TRBD1,TRBJ1-6,TRBV2,NA,TGTGCCAGCGATCTTAAACTGACAGGGGGTCCAACCTTACCCCTCCACTTT,CASDLKLTGGPTLPLHF
NA,TRBJ1-2,TRBV19,few,TGTGCCAGTATTTCCACTACCCCTAACTATGGCTACACCTTC,CASISTTPNYGYTF
NA,TRBJ2-1,TRBV6-6,few,TGTGCCAGCAGTTACTCTTTAGTGGTGAATGAGCAGTTCTTC,CASSYSLVVNEQFF
TRBD2,TRBJ2-5,TRBV29-1,NA,TGCAGCGTTGAAGAACTAAATAGCGGGGGGCTCCAAGAGACCCAGTACTTC,CSVEELNSGGLQETQYF
TRBD1,TRBJ2-5,TRBV27,NA,TGTGCCAGCAGCTACAGGGGAATGGAGACCCAGTACTTC,CASSYRGMETQYF
NA,TRBJ1-2,TRBV6-6,NA,TGTGCCAGCAGGTTTTCAGGAGAAAATGATGGCTACACCTTC,CASRFSGENDGYTF
NA,TRBJ2-2,TRBV20-1,few,TGCAGTGCCCCCGATGAGAACACCGGGGAGCTGTTTTTT,CSAPDENTGELFF
NA,TRBJ1-5,TRBV7-8,many,TGTGCCAGCAGCTTACTGGGGGATGGCCAGCCCCAGCATTTT,CASSLLGDGQPQHF